The source of this T cell receptor (beta chain) is a study of early T cells in non-severe SARS-CoV-2 infection. Broader study findings: VDJdb matching, biased toward anti-spike CD8 responses, missed private and CD4 specificities.

TCRdb reprocessed the 5' RACE reads with MiXCR, giving one entry per CDR3 protein. The data show more than 80,000 distinct CDR3 sequences, roughly 13% seen once. The CDR3 has 17 residues. V dropped 5 bases and J dropped 4 bases, with 21 bases sitting between them. For this clonotype: Its antigen is currently unknown.

Sequences were obtained from whole blood. The sequence was obtained from an adult who was a healthcare worker with PCR-confirmed SARS-CoV-2 infection or an uninfected control (not recorded which). J is TRBJ2-1 and V is TRBV12-3 or TRBV12-4, with a possible D match to TRBD2 (5 bases). The CDR3 protein is CASSLEVLEGAYNEQFF. The CDR3 DNA reads TGTGCCAGCAGTCTAGAGGTGCTAGAGGGTGCGTACAATGAGCAGTTCTTC.